This T cell receptor beta chain was captured in a study of T cells in Graves' hyperthyroidism and ophthalmopathy. When ophthalmopathy did not progress within 18 months, Graves' hyperthyroidism was considered stable. In this sample, this clonotype turned up a few times. The source material, RNA transcripts, was used to amplify TCR beta CDR3 regions. First-round RT-PCR with HTBI primers amplified the TCR CDR3 region. TCRdb ran MiXCR on the multiplex PCR reads and lists one entry per CDR3 protein. The sample holds 600,000 to 650,000 distinct CDR3 sequences; under 20% are singletons and the top ten take 3.5% to 4%. Germline CDR1 reads DFQATT; CDR2 reads SNEGSKA (reference sequence). The CDR3 runs 15 residues. The ends were cut back, 0 bases at V and 5 bases at J, with 16 bases in the middle.

The origin of this receptor is a woman aged 25 to 39 with Graves' hyperthyroidism. The chain joins TRBV20-1 to TRBJ1-1, with a possible D match to TRBD1 (5 bases). The sample taken for sequencing was blood. Here the CDR3 reads CSARDLRGEGTEAFF. In DNA, the CDR3 is TGCAGTGCTAGAGATCTTCGGGGCGAGGGGACTGAAGCTTTCTTT.